A selection of T cell receptor beta chains follows, all from one sample in a study of PD-1 blockade in classical Hodgkin lymphoma. The repertoire was sequenced with immunoSEQ multiplex PCR; TCRdb's copy has only in-frame clones and lacks some. The sample includes about 20,000 clones, about four fifths of them seen just once. This specimen was CD8+ T cells from blood, taken before the fourth cycle of nivolumab. Every receptor here comes from a human donor with classical Hodgkin lymphoma. Each CDR3 is given with its conserved first and last residue. Fields, in order: V gene, clone size, J gene, D gene, CDR3 DNA, CDR3 protein. A D gene is named only where the DNA matches it firmly. Clone sizes are given selectively: once, few, many, or a class where the clone is expanded.

TRBV7-9,NA,TRBJ2-7,NA,TGTGCCAGCAGCCCAGGAGTGGGTACCTACGAGCAGTACTTC,CASSPGVGTYEQYF
TRBV4-2,NA,TRBJ2-7,NA,TGTGCCAGCAGCCAGGGACTCTACGAGCAGTACTTC,CASSQGLYEQYF
TRBV4-2,NA,TRBJ2-3,TRBD2,TGTGCCAGCAGCCAAGAGGCGGGGGGGAGCACAGATACGCAGTATTTT,CASSQEAGGSTDTQYF
TRBV27,NA,TRBJ1-3,NA,TGTGCCAGCAGTTGGGGGGGCTCTGGAAACACCATATATTTT,CASSWGGSGNTIYF
TRBV19,NA,TRBJ1-1,NA,TGTGCCAGTAGTAATAGGTACACTGAAGCTTTCTTT,CASSNRYTEAFF
TRBV16,once,TRBJ1-4,TRBD1,TGTGCCAGCACCTTAGACGGGACAGACGGCGAAAAACTGTTTTTT,CASTLDGTDGEKLFF
TRBV2,few,TRBJ2-5,NA,TGTGCCAGCAGTGAGGGGGCTGCCCAGTACTTC,CASSEGAAQYF
TRBV11-1,NA,TRBJ2-2,NA,TGTGCCAGCCAAAAAGGGGGCTCGGGGGACACCGGGGAGCTGTTTTTT,CASQKGGSGDTGELFF
TRBV7-2,once,TRBJ2-7,NA,TGTGCCAGCAGCTTAGATTGGAGGAGCGTGTCCTACGAGCAGTACTTC,CASSLDWRSVSYEQYF
TRBV7-9,few,TRBJ1-6,NA,TGTGCCACCCTCGCAGGGCAGGGCAATAATTCACCCCTCCACTTT,CATLAGQGNNSPLHF
TRBV13,NA,TRBJ2-5,NA,TGTGCCAGCAGCAAAGAGCAGGAGACCCAGTACTTC,CASSKEQETQYF
TRBV6-1,NA,TRBJ2-3,TRBD1,TGTGCCATATCAGGGGGCCGGGAGACAGATACGCAGTATTTT,CAISGGRETDTQYF
TRBV29-1,NA,TRBJ2-1,TRBD2,TGCAGCGTTGAAGTCCGACTAGCGGGCTACAATGAGCAGTTCTTC,CSVEVRLAGYNEQFF
TRBV19,NA,TRBJ1-4,NA,TGTGCCAGTAGTATATCCCACAGGGATAATGAAAAACTGTTTTTT,CASSISHRDNEKLFF
TRBV10-3,NA,TRBJ2-3,TRBD2,TGTGCCATCAGTGGAACTAGCGGGAGCACAGATACGCAGTATTTT,CAISGTSGSTDTQYF
TRBV9,NA,TRBJ1-6,TRBD1,TGTGCCAGCAGCGTAGCCGGGACAGGGCTCTCACCCCTCCACTTT,CASSVAGTGLSPLHF
TRBV9,NA,TRBJ1-1,TRBD1,TGTGCCAGCAGCGTAGAGGCAGGGGGCAACACTGAAGCTTTCTTT,CASSVEAGGNTEAFF
TRBV19,NA,TRBJ1-2,NA,TGTGCCAGTAGTATGACGGGAGCGGGGGTCTATGGCTACACCTTC,CASSMTGAGVYGYTF
TRBV29-1,NA,TRBJ2-6,NA,TGCAGCGTTCTCGGACAGTCTGGGGCCAACGTCCTGACTTTC,CSVLGQSGANVLTF
TRBV6-5,NA,TRBJ2-7,NA,TGTGCCAGCAGTTACTCGCCCCAGGGTGCCTACGAGCAGTACTTC,CASSYSPQGAYEQYF
TRBV13,NA,TRBJ2-3,TRBD2,TGTGCCAGCAGCCCGGGAGCGGGAGCCACAGATACGCAGTATTTT,CASSPGAGATDTQYF
TRBV2,NA,TRBJ2-1,TRBD1,TGTGCCAGCCGTAGAACGGACAGGGGGCTTAATGAGCAGTTCTTC,CASRRTDRGLNEQFF
TRBV2,few,TRBJ2-7,NA,TGTGCCAGCAGTGGGTTTGGGTACGAGCAGTACTTC,CASSGFGYEQYF
TRBV27,NA,TRBJ2-1,TRBD1,TGTGCGACAGGGGTGATCAATGAGCAGTTCTTC,CATGVINEQFF
TRBV29-1,NA,TRBJ2-7,NA,TGCAGCGCCGTTGACCGGGACGGCGGCTACGAGCAGTACTTC,CSAVDRDGGYEQYF
TRBV5-5,NA,TRBJ2-3,NA,TGTGCCAGCAGCCCTGGGACCGAACGGGATACGCAGTATTTT,CASSPGTERDTQYF
TRBV7-6,NA,TRBJ1-1,NA,TGTGCCAGCAGCTTAGGAGTTGGGCTTAACACTGAAGCTTTCTTT,CASSLGVGLNTEAFF
TRBV30,NA,TRBJ1-6,NA,TGTGCCTGGAGGGCGGGAAGTGGACGGAATTCACCCCTCCACTTT,CAWRAGSGRNSPLHF
TRBV6-5,NA,TRBJ2-7,TRBD2,TGTGCCAGCAGTTCATCGGGGGGGTCCTACGAGCAGTACTTC,CASSSSGGSYEQYF
TRBV4-3,NA,TRBJ2-7,NA,TGCGCCAGCAGCCAAGGAGGGGCACCCTTTTCCTACGAGCAGTACTTC,CASSQGGAPFSYEQYF
TRBV7-9,NA,TRBJ1-1,TRBD1,TGTGCCAGCAGCTTAGTCGGGAAGCCGAGACGGGACAGCAGGGTCGCTTTCTTT,CASSLVGKPRRDSRVAFF
TRBV5-5,NA,TRBJ1-2,NA,TGTGCCAGCAGCTTTGCGGGGGAGGGGAACACCTTC,CASSFAGEGNTF
TRBV9,NA,TRBJ2-7,TRBD2,TGTGCCAGCAGCGTAATAAGGAGCGGGGGGGCCGGAGAGCAGTACTTC,CASSVIRSGGAGEQYF
TRBV27,NA,TRBJ2-7,NA,TGTGCCAGCAGTTTATTTTTCAGTGGGTACGAGCAGTACTTC,CASSLFFSGYEQYF